The 6 T cell receptor beta chains presented below share a single source sample, sequenced in a study of cytomegalovirus exposure and HLA in healthy donors (dated by TCRdb to 2016 to 2017). Library preparation employed the immunoSEQ multiplex PCR assay. The multiplex PCR relied on a mix of 60 forward primers for TCR Vbeta segments and 13 reverse primers for TCR Jbeta segments. The clones in this table, taken by TCRdb from immuneACCESS, are in-frame only. Not every clone is retained; where verified, under half of the shortfall comes from an unresolved V gene, and the cause of the rest is unknown. The sample includes fewer than 90,000 clones, with over 75% observed a single time. 6.5% of the sample is taken by the ten largest. Sequencing input: PBMCs. The receptors stem from a human donor in good health.

The chain employs TRBV5-1 and TRBJ2-2; 8 bases align to TRBD2. V was clipped by 3 bases and J by 6 bases; unmatched bases: 10. The CDR3 spans 16 residues. The germline V gene encodes CDR1 SGHRS and CDR2 YFSETQ. The CDR3 region has the DNA TGCGCCAGCAGCTCGGACGGGGGGGCACGCGCCGGGGAGCTGTTTTTT. Translated: CASSSDGGARAGELFF.

Here the CDR3 reads CASSAGQSPAEQYF. CDR3 in DNA: TGTGCCAGCTCAGCGGGACAGAGCCCTGCCGAGCAGTACTTC. This chain joins TRBV18 and TRBJ2-7; maybe TRBD1 (7 bases). CDR3 size: 14 residues. In germline, CDR1 is KGHSH, CDR2 LQKENI. Trimming removed 5 bases from V and 6 bases from J, with 17 bases in between. The full variable domain, its missing parts supplied by reference TRBV18 and TRBJ2-7, is NAGVMQNPRHLVRRRGQEARLRCSPMKGHSHVYWYRQLPEEGLKFMVYLQKENIIDESGMPKERFSAEFPKEGPSILRIQQVVRGDSAAYFCASSAGQSPAEQYFGPGTRLTVT.

The chain links TRBV5-4 to TRBJ1-4, with TRBD1 identical over 7 bases. Germline V lookup: CDR1 SGHNT, CDR2 YYREEE (reference sequence). With 10 bases clipped from V and 4 bases from J, the junction kept 7 bases outside the gene matches. This CDR3 is 13 amino acids long. The CDR3 loop reads CAARDSDNEKLFF. CDR3 sequence (DNA): TGTGCCGCTAGGGACAGTGATAATGAAAAACTGTTTTTT.

The chain uses TRBV6-5 and TRBJ2-5; a weak D match, TRBD2 (6 bases). The CDR3 covers 15 residues. The germline V gene encodes CDR1 MNHEY and CDR2 SVGAGI. Trimming removed 0 bases from V and 7 bases from J, with 15 bases in between. DNA for the CDR3: TGTGCCAGCAGTTACTCTCTCAGCGGGCGTGGGACCCAGTACTTC. Its protein product is CASSYSLSGRGTQYF.

This sequence joins TRBV28 and TRBJ2-1, with no clear D. The CDR3 consists of 15 residues. The germline V and J ends were trimmed by 2 bases and 8 bases, with 16 bases remaining between them. The germline CDR1 and CDR2 sequences are MDHEN and SYDVKM. Here the CDR3 DNA reads TGTGCCAGCAGTTTAGGTCAGATCCCTTCCTATGAGCAGTTCTTC. Its translation is CASSLGQIPSYEQFF.

The genes are TRBV6-5 and TRBJ2-5; 7 bases are shared with TRBD2. V lost 6 bases and J lost 5; bases outside the gene matches: 6. CDR3 length equals 13 residues. Germline V gene lookup returns CDR1 MNHEY and CDR2 SVGAGI. The CDR3 reads CASRTGGRETQYF. Written as DNA, the CDR3 is TGTGCCAGCAGAACGGGAGGAAGGGAGACCCAGTACTTC.